The 4 T cell receptor beta chains presented below share a single source sample, sequenced in a study of blood T cell repertoires in COVID-19. Assay used: immunoSEQ multiplex PCR; TCRdb lists only in-frame clones, some missing. The sample includes approximately 200,000 clones, 75% to 90% of them seen just once. Input material: peripheral blood. The receptors shown here come from a human donor in a cohort sampled during active COVID-19.

This chain uses TRBV28 with TRBJ2-5, with 8 nucleotides matching TRBD1. J gave up 6 bases and V 6 bases, and 6 bases lay outside the gene matches. The CDR3 is 13 amino acids. CDR1 is MDHEN, CDR2 SYDVKM, per germline. The CDR3 DNA reads TGTGCCAGCAGGATACAGGGGGAAAAGACCCAGTACTTC. Residues: CASRIQGEKTQYF.

This clone occurred a few times. The rearrangement joins TRBV7-9 to TRBJ2-3; 7 bases fit TRBD2. The ends lost 1 base at V and 7 bases at J; junction bases unmatched: 5. The CDR3 is 14 amino acids. Germline-derived CDR1 and CDR2 are SEHNR and FQNEAQ (reference sequence). This CDR3 is CASSLEPRENTQYF. As DNA, the CDR3 is TGTGCCAGCAGCTTAGAGCCGCGGGAGAATACGCAGTATTTT.

The chain employs TRBV10-2 and TRBJ2-5, with 9 bases lining up with TRBD2. V shed 8 bases and J 7 bases; nucleotides not matched to a gene: 20. Germline V gene sequence: CDR1 WSHSY, CDR2 SAAADI. This CDR3 contains 17 residues. The chain's CDR3 is CASHAGGWREGPWTQYF. In DNA form, the CDR3 reads TGCGCCAGCCACGCGGGGGGGTGGCGGGAGGGTCCTTGGACCCAGTACTTC.

On this clone: The germline gene is not matched at one end of the junction; a read error may be the cause. The rearrangement joins TRBV7-8 to TRBJ2-1, with a weak D call TRBD1 (9 bases). The CDR3 sequence is 18 residues long. Germline V gene lookup returns CDR1 SGHVS and CDR2 FQNEAQ. DNA of the CDR3: TGTGCCAGCAGCTTAGGATACTCAGGGACAGGGCAGCGGGAGCGCCCGCTCTTC. Translated, it gives CASSLGYSGTGQRERPLF.